The clone carrying this TCR beta chain was recorded a few times. The antigen is unknown. This specimen comes from a study of identical twins. The study, taken as a whole, reports: In cord blood, abundant beta clonotypes had fewer insertions; memory showed no trend.

Germline loops: CDR1 LNHNV, CDR2 YYDKDF (reference sequence). Trimming took off 3 bases at V and 7 bases at J, with 10 bases between the two ends. This CDR3 contains 14 residues. Template switching added a universal primer site, and cDNA bore unique molecular identifiers. TCRdb re-analysed the 5' RACE reads in MiXCR, keeping a single row per CDR3 protein. This table holds roughly 720,000 distinct CDR3 sequences, about 18% found once. In addition, the sample was reused for a study of T cells expressing NK-cell markers.

This TCR derives from a woman younger than 35 in good health. V is TRBV15 and J is TRBJ1-6, with D possibly being TRBD1 (5 bases). Sequencing was carried out using PBMCs. For the CDR3, the DNA is TGTGCCACCAGCAGCAGGGTAAACAATTCACCCCTCCACTTT. Encoded protein: CATSSRVNNSPLHF.